These 31 T cell receptor beta chains originate from one sample sequenced in a study of cytomegalovirus exposure and HLA in healthy donors. PCR amplification relied on 60 Vbeta primers (plus 13 Jbeta primers). This table comes from immunoSEQ multiplex PCR, and its TCRdb copy is limited to in-frame clones, with some not included. Of about 160,000 clones in the sample, about 86% were seen once. Sequencing input: PBMCs. All receptors come from a woman aged 18-29 years in good health and CMV-seronegative.

The rearrangement uses TRBV6-5 and TRBJ2-1; 7 bases map to TRBD2. Germline CDR1 is MNHEY and CDR2 is SVGAGI. After removal of 3 bases from V and 2 bases from J, the junction contained 4 bases not matched to a gene. The CDR3 is 15 residues long. CDR3 DNA: TGTGCCAGCAGTTATACGGGAGGAACCTACAATGAGCAGTTCTTC. Translating gives CASSYTGGTYNEQFF.

In this sample, this clone turned up a few times. This chain uses TRBV10-2 with TRBJ2-7, with 9 bases matching TRBD1. The CDR3 consists of 14 residues. The V segment lost 6 bases and the J segment 5 bases; nucleotides outside the gene matches: 8. Germline V CDR1 and CDR2: WSHSY, SAAADI. CDR3 protein: CASRTGTGSNEQYF. CDR3 DNA: TGCGCCAGCAGGACCGGGACAGGGAGCAACGAGCAGTACTTC.

This chain uses TRBV6-1 with TRBJ2-1; perhaps TRBD2 as D (5 bases). The CDR3 loop spans 13 amino acids. Germline assignment: CDR1 MNHNS and CDR2 SASEGT. V dropped 8 bases and J dropped 3 bases, with 11 bases sitting between them. The CDR3 DNA sequence: TGTGCCAGCTCAAGCGGTAGCTACAATGAGCAGTTCTTC. It translates to CASSSGSYNEQFF.

This chain joins TRBV19 and TRBJ2-1; 16 bases match TRBD2. The V segment lost 1 base and the J segment 4 bases; nucleotides outside the gene matches: 4. Germline CDR1 and CDR2: LNHDA and SQIVND (reference sequence). The length of the CDR3 is 18 residues. CDR3 loop: CASSIAGTSGGAYNEQFF. CDR3 bases: TGTGCCAGTAGTATAGCCGGGACTAGCGGGGGGGCGTACAATGAGCAGTTCTTC.

V gene TRBV5-1 combines with J gene TRBJ2-3; 8 nucleotides line up with TRBD2. The CDR3 sequence is 15 residues long. Germline values: CDR1 SGHRS, CDR2 YFSETQ. V shed 0 bases and J 4 bases; nucleotides not matched to a gene: 4. The CDR3 loop reads CASSLAAGGSDTQYF. CDR3 in DNA: TGCGCCAGCAGCTTGGCCGCGGGAGGATCAGATACGCAGTATTTT. Full variable domain (outside the CDR3, taken from reference TRBV5-1 and TRBJ2-3): KAGVTQTPRYLIKTRGQQVTLSCSPISGHRSVSWYQQTPGQGLQFLFEYFSETQRNKGNFPGRFSGRQFSNSRSEMNVSTLELGDSALYLCASSLAAGGSDTQYFGPGTRLTVL.

This chain links TRBV28 with TRBJ2-1; 14 nucleotides match TRBD2. Germline assignment: CDR1 MDHEN and CDR2 SYDVKM. J gave up 5 bases and V 9 bases, and 9 bases lay outside the gene matches. This CDR3 region has 16 residues. The CDR3 loop reads CASSGLAGVQDNEQFF. The CDR3 DNA sequence: TGTGCCAGTTCGGGACTAGCGGGGGTTCAAGACAATGAGCAGTTCTTC.

The rearrangement links TRBV7-2 to TRBJ2-1; D not certain. The CDR3 has 14 residues. V lost 2 bases and J 5 bases, leaving 10 bases between the germline ends. CDR1 is SGHTA and CDR2 is FQGNSA in the germline V gene. CDR3: CASSLSFFNNEQFF. Written as DNA, the CDR3 is TGTGCCAGCAGCTTATCCTTCTTTAACAATGAGCAGTTCTTC.

The chain has TRBV12-5 and TRBJ2-7, with 7 bases matching TRBD1. The trim removed 0 bases at V and 2 bases at J, leaving 4 bases unmatched. Germline-derived CDR1 and CDR2 are LGHNT and FRNRAP. The CDR3 is made up of 15 amino acids. In DNA, the CDR3 is TGTGCTAGTGGTTTGGTACTAGGGGGCCCCTACGAGCAGTACTTC. As protein: CASGLVLGGPYEQYF. The complete variable domain, with remaining parts taken from reference TRBV12-5 and TRBJ2-7, reads DARVTQTPRHKVTEMGQEVTMRCQPILGHNTVFWYRQTMMQGLELLAYFRNRAPLDDSGMPKDRFSAEMPDATLATLKIQPSEPRDSAVYFCASGLVLGGPYEQYFGPGTRLTVT.

The rearrangement joins TRBV5-1 to TRBJ2-6, with D perhaps matching TRBD1 (5 bases). The CDR3 loop spans 16 amino acids. CDR1 is SGHRS and CDR2 is YFSETQ in the germline V gene. Trimming cost V 3 bases and J 1 base, with 11 bases left between them. CDR3 coding DNA: TGCGCCAGCAGCTGGCTCAGGGTTTCTGGGGCCAACGTCCTGACTTTC. Its translation is CASSWLRVSGANVLTF.

The chain uses TRBV12-5 and TRBJ1-1; 7 positions match TRBD1. The CDR3 is made up of 17 amino acids. The germline CDR1 and CDR2 sequences are LGHNT and FRNRAP. With 6 bases clipped from V and 0 bases from J, the junction kept 13 bases outside the gene matches. CDR3 DNA: TGTGCTAGTGGACCACGACAGGGTTGGAAGGTGAACACTGAAGCTTTCTTT. Residues: CASGPRQGWKVNTEAFF.

Regarding this clone: Here the CDR3 omits its conserved ending phenylalanine or tryptophan, so a read error is the likely source. The limits of the CDR3 on the DNA are not certain, so only TCRdb's listed CDR3 is given. The J gene is TRBJ1-2, the V gene TRBV5-6. Germline CDR1 and CDR2: SGHDT and YYEEEE. The CDR3 adds up to 9 amino acids, both ends counted. The CDR3 reads CASSPGEPL.

This clone was found a few times. V usage is TRBV5-1 and J usage is TRBJ1-4, with D tentatively TRBD1 (6 bases). The CDR3 extends over 16 amino acids. Germline loops: CDR1 SGHRS, CDR2 YFSETQ. Trimming took off 4 bases at V and 0 bases at J, with 13 bases between the two ends. The chain's CDR3 is CASSITGIATNEKLFF. The CDR3 DNA follows: TGCGCCAGCAGCATTACAGGGATTGCAACTAATGAAAAACTGTTTTTT.

This chain connects TRBV29-1 to TRBJ2-2, with 7 bases matching TRBD1. From germline, CDR1 is SQVTM and CDR2 ANQGSEA. The CDR3 contains 16 residues. With V trimmed by 2 bases and J by 4 bases, 10 bases remained unmatched. CDR3 amino acids: CSVESLEQGTTGELFF. The CDR3 region has the DNA TGCAGCGTTGAATCCCTGGAACAGGGGACCACCGGGGAGCTGTTTTTT.

V gene TRBV10-3 combines with J gene TRBJ1-1, with D possibly being TRBD1 (6 bases). This CDR3 region has 14 residues. V lost 4 bases to trimming and J lost 3 bases, with 12 bases between them. Germline V gene lookup returns CDR1 ENHRY and CDR2 SYGVKD. The CDR3 bases are TGTGCCATCAGTGTTAAAGGGGGGGACACTGAAGCTTTCTTT. This encodes CAISVKGGDTEAFF.

The chain uses TRBV5-4 and TRBJ1-1; D possibly corresponds to TRBD1 (6 bases). The CDR3 is 14 amino acids. V shed 1 base and J shed 0 bases, with 7 bases lying between them. CDR1 and CDR2 from the germline V gene are SGHNT and YYREEE (reference sequence). The CDR3 DNA reads as TGTGCCAGCAGCTTGACAGGGTTGAACACTGAAGCTTTCTTT. Its translation is CASSLTGLNTEAFF.

V is TRBV6-5 and J is TRBJ1-2, with D perhaps TRBD1 (5 bases). V gave up 5 bases and J gave up 7 bases, with 14 bases separating them. This CDR3 comprises 13 residues. CDR1 is MNHEY and CDR2 is SVGAGI in the germline V gene. The CDR3, as DNA: TGTGCCAGCAGTCCCCAGGGTTTCGCTGGCTACACCTTC. It encodes CASSPQGFAGYTF.

The chain is built from TRBV25-1 and TRBJ1-2; D is ambiguous. The CDR3 runs to 15 residues. From germline, CDR1 is MGHDK and CDR2 SYGVNS. Trimming took 0 bases from V and 8 from J, leaving 16 bases between them. This chain's CDR3 is CASSEYREALGGYTF. For the CDR3, the DNA is TGTGCCAGCAGTGAATACCGCGAGGCCCTTGGAGGCTACACCTTC.

This chain connects TRBV9 to TRBJ1-2; D call uncertain. V lost 3 bases and J 2 bases, leaving 11 bases between the germline ends. Germline assignment: CDR1 SGDLS and CDR2 YYNGEE. This CDR3 comprises 14 residues. CDR3 amino acids: CASSAGVRNYGYTF. The CDR3 nucleotides are TGTGCCAGCAGCGCGGGAGTACGGAACTATGGCTACACCTTC.

The rearrangement uses TRBV11-2 and TRBJ1-4; a weak D match, TRBD1 (6 bases). CDR1 and CDR2 from the germline V gene are SGHAT and FQNNGV. This CDR3 has 14 amino acids. Trimming left V 1 base short and J 10 bases short, with 13 bases between. As DNA, the CDR3 is TGTGCCAGCAGCTTAGCAGGGGAGCTTCTAAAACTGTTTTTT. Its translation: CASSLAGELLKLFF.

This chain uses TRBV2 with TRBJ2-5; TRBD2 agrees at 15 bases. The CDR3 loop spans 17 amino acids. The V gene's germline CDR1 is SNHLY and CDR2 FYNNEI. V shed 6 bases, J shed 0 bases, and the junction held 5 bases outside the gene matches. CDR3 sequence: CASSAGTSGGHQETQYF. The CDR3 DNA sequence: TGTGCCAGCAGCGCCGGGACTAGCGGGGGGCACCAAGAGACCCAGTACTTC.

The chain uses TRBV9 and TRBJ1-1; 7 bases fit TRBD1. The V gene end was trimmed by 2 bases and the J gene end by 2 bases; junction bases not matched to a gene: 3. The CDR3 spans 14 residues. Germline V CDR1 and CDR2: SGDLS, YYNGEE. The CDR3 DNA reads as TGTGCCAGCAGCGTTCAGGGGGGCAACACTGAAGCTTTCTTT. It specifies CASSVQGGNTEAFF.

The chain uses TRBV5-8 and TRBJ1-2, with a tentative D call TRBD1 (6 bases). Germline V gene sequence: CDR1 SGHTS, CDR2 YDEGEE. Trimming stripped 7 bases from V and 4 bases from J, with 23 bases between. The CDR3 is 16 amino acids. Here the CDR3 reads CASFYGAGALGYGYTF. In DNA, the CDR3 is TGTGCCAGCTTTTACGGGGCGGGGGCGCTTGGCTATGGCTACACCTTC.

This rearrangement joins TRBV5-1 to TRBJ1-1; TRBD1 matches at 10 bases. Germline-derived CDR1 and CDR2 are SGHRS and YFSETQ. Unmatched junction bases numbered 5, after V lost 4 bases and J lost 11 bases. The CDR3 covers 12 residues. CDR3 protein: CASSRGQGPAFF. CDR3 in DNA: TGCGCCAGCAGCAGGGGACAGGGGCCGGCTTTCTTT.

The rearrangement joins TRBV9 to TRBJ2-4; 12 positions match TRBD2. Germline loops: CDR1 SGDLS, CDR2 YYNGEE. The V gene end was trimmed by 4 bases and the J gene end by 8 bases; junction bases not matched to a gene: 7. This CDR3 region has 15 residues. The CDR3 is CASSPSLAGGDIQYF. For the CDR3, the DNA is TGTGCCAGCAGCCCCAGCCTAGCGGGAGGGGACATTCAGTACTTC.

The chain couples TRBV6-1 to TRBJ2-2; 7 bases line up with TRBD1. The ends lost 0 bases at V and 5 bases at J; junction bases unmatched: 3. The length of the CDR3 is 15 residues. Germline V gene lookup returns CDR1 MNHNS and CDR2 SASEGT. The CDR3 is CASSEAQGNTGELFF. In DNA, the CDR3 is TGTGCCAGCAGTGAAGCACAGGGGAATACCGGGGAGCTGTTTTTT.

The V and J genes are TRBV4-1 and TRBJ2-2, with unresolved D. Per germline, CDR1 MGHRA and CDR2 YSYEKL. V was trimmed by 1 base and J by 8 bases, leaving 14 bases between them. This CDR3 has 15 residues. The CDR3 here is CASSQVWQFSGELFF. DNA for the CDR3: TGCGCCAGCAGCCAAGTTTGGCAATTTTCTGGGGAGCTGTTTTTT.

The CDR3 here is CAISESVVRGGNTIYF. The CDR3 DNA is TGTGCCATCAGTGAGTCAGTAGTACGGGGTGGAAACACCATATATTTT. The rearrangement uses TRBV10-3 and TRBJ1-3; D ambiguous. CDR3 length: 16 residues. V lost 0 bases and J 3 bases, leaving 12 bases between the germline ends. Germline V lookup: CDR1 ENHRY, CDR2 SYGVKD.

This sequence joins TRBV25-1 and TRBJ2-1, with TRBD2 identical over 10 bases. The CDR3 extends over 14 amino acids. Germline V gene sequence: CDR1 MGHDK, CDR2 SYGVNS. Losses at the gene ends were 6 bases for V and 4 bases for J; bases not matched to a gene: 3. CDR3 nucleotide sequence: TGTGCCAGCAGAGCGGGGGGGCTTTACAATGAGCAGTTCTTC. Its protein is CASRAGGLYNEQFF.

With respect to this clone: The junction does not match germline at one end; this may be a read error. V usage is TRBV5-1 and J usage is TRBJ1-2, with D possibly TRBD1 on 5 matching bases. The germline gives CDR1 SGHRS, CDR2 YFSETQ. The CDR3 extends over 13 amino acids. The DNA of the CDR3 is TGCGCCAGCAGCTTGGCAGGGAATTATGGCTACCCCTTC. Translating it yields CASSLAGNYGYPF. Supplemented by reference TRBV5-1 and TRBJ1-2, the full variable domain reads KAGVTQTPRYLIKTRGQQVTLSCSPISGHRSVSWYQQTPGQGLQFLFEYFSETQRNKGNFPGRFSGRQFSNSRSEMNVSTLELGDSALYLCASSLAGNYGYPFGSGTRLTVV.

The chain uses TRBV18 and TRBJ1-3; D is uncertain. Germline V gene lookup returns CDR1 KGHSH and CDR2 LQKENI. V gave up 6 bases and J gave up 8 bases, with 11 bases separating them. CDR3 length: 12 residues. The CDR3 reads CASSQESDTIYF. The CDR3 DNA is TGTGCCAGCTCCCAAGAGTCGGACACCATATATTTT.

A single count supports this clone. V is TRBV28 and J is TRBJ1-4, with D uncertain. The CDR3 contains 13 residues. Per the germline V gene, CDR1 is MDHEN and CDR2 is SYDVKM. V shed 6 bases and J shed 0 bases, with 5 bases lying between them. The CDR3 nucleotides read TGTGCCAGCAGGACTGCAACTAATGAAAAACTGTTTTTT. Translating gives CASRTATNEKLFF. The full variable domain, with the rest looked up from reference TRBV28 and TRBJ1-4, is DVKVTQSSRYLVKRTGEKVFLECVQDMDHENMFWYRQDPGLGLRLIYFSYDVKMKEKGDIPEGYSVSREKKERFSLILESASTNQTSMYLCASRTATNEKLFFGSGTQLSVL.